The present T cell receptor beta chain was sequenced within a study of blood T cell repertoires in COVID-19. Sequenced by immunoSEQ multiplex PCR; TCRdb stores in-frame clones only, minus some. This table holds about 46,000 clones, 86% found once. What the recovered Cohort 3 donors had was two negative PCRs, clearance, or symptom resolution. The germline V and J ends were trimmed by 5 bases and 8 bases, with 21 bases remaining between them. Per the germline V gene, CDR1 is LNHDA and CDR2 is SQIVND (reference sequence). The CDR3 is 16 residues long. The clonotype comes from a woman in her forties or fifties who had recovered from COVID-19. Sequenced material: PBMCs or T cells enriched from blood (not recorded which). The V gene is TRBV19, the J gene TRBJ1-4; no definite D call. CDR3 nucleotides: TGTGCCAGTAGTCCCAGAGAGGCAGCCAACCTGGAAAAACTGTTTTTT. This sequence encodes CASSPREAANLEKLFF.